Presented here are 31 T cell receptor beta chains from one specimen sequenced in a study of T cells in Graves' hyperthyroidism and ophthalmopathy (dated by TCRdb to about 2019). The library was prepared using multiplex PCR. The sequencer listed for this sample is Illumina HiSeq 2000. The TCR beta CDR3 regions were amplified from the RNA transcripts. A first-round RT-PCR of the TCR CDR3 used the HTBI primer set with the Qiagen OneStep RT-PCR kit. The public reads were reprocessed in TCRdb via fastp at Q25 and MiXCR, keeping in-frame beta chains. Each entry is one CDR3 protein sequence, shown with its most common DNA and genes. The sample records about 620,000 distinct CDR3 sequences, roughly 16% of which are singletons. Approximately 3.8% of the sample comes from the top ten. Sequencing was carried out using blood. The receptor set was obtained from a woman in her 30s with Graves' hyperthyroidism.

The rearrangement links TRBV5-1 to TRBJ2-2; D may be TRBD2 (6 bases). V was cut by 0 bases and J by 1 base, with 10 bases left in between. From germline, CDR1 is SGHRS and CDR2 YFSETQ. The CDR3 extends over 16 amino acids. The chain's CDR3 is CASSLDPGRNTGELFF. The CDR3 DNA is TGCGCCAGCAGCTTGGATCCCGGGAGGAACACCGGGGAGCTGTTTTTT.

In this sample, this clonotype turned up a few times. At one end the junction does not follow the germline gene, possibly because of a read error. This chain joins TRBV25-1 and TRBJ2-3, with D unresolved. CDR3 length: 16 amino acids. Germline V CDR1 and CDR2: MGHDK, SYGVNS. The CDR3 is CASTISHSSRTDTRYF. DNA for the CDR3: TGTGCCAGCACCATATCACACAGTTCCCGCACAGATACGCGGTATTTT.

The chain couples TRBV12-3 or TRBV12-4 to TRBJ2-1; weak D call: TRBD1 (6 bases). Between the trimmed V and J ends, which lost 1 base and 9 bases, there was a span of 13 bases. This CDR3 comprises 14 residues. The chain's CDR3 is CASSLETGYREQFF. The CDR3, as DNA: TGTGCCAGCAGTTTAGAAACAGGGTACCGTGAGCAGTTCTTC.

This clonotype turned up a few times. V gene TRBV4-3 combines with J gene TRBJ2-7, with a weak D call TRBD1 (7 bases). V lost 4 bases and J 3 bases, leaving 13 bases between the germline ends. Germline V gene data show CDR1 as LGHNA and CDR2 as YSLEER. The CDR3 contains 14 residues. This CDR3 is CASSLGQDYYEQYF. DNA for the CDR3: TGCGCCAGCAGCCTAGGACAGGACTACTACGAGCAGTACTTC.

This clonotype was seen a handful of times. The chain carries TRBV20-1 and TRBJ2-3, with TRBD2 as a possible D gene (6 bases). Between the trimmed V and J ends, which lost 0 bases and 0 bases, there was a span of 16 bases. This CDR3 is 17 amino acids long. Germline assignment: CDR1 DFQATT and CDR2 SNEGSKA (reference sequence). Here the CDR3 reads CSARDKTTRHSTDTQYF. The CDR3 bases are TGCAGTGCTAGAGATAAAACGACTAGACACAGCACAGATACGCAGTATTTT.

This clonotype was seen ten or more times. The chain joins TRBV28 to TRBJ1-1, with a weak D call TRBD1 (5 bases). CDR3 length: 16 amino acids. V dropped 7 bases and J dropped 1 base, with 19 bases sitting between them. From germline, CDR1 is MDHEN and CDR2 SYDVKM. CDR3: CASKISMGQTNTEAFF. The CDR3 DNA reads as TGTGCCAGCAAGATATCCATGGGGCAGACGAACACTGAAGCTTTCTTT.

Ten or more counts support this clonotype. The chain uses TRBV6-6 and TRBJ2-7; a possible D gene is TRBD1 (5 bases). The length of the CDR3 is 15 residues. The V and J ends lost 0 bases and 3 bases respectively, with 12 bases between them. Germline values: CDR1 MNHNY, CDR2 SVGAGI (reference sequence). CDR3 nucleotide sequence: TGTGCCAGCAGTTACTCGCAGGGATCGGGCTACGAGCAGTACTTC. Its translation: CASSYSQGSGYEQYF.

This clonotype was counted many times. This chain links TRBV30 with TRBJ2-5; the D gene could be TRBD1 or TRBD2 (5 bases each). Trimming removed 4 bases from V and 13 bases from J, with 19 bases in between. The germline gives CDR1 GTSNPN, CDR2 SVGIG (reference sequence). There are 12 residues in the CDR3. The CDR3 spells CAWTTGASTSYF. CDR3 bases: TGTGCCTGGACCACCGGGGCATCAACCTCGTACTTC. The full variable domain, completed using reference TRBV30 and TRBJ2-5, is SQTIHQWPATLVQPVGSPLSLECTVEGTSNPNLYWYRQAAGRGLQLLFYSVGIGQISSEVPQNLSASRPQDRQFILSSKKLLLSDSGFYLCAWTTGASTSYFGPGTRLLVL.

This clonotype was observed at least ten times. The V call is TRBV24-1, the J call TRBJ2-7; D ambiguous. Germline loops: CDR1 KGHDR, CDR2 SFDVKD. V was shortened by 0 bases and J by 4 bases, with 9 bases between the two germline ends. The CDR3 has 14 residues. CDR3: CATSDLRSGYEQYF. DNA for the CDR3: TGTGCCACCAGTGATTTGCGTTCGGGTTACGAGCAGTACTTC.

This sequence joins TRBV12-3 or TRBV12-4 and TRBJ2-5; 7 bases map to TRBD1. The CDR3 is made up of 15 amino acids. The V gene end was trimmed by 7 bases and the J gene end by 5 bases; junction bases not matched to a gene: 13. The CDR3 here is CASKTTGAGLETQYF. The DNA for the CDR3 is TGTGCCAGCAAAACCACAGGGGCGGGTTTGGAGACCCAGTACTTC.

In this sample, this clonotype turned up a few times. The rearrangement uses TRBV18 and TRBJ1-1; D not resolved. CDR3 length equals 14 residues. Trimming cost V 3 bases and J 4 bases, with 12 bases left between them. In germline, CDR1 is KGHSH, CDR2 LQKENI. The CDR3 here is CASSPPGLGTEAFF. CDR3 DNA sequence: TGTGCCAGCTCACCCCCTGGGTTGGGCACTGAAGCTTTCTTT.

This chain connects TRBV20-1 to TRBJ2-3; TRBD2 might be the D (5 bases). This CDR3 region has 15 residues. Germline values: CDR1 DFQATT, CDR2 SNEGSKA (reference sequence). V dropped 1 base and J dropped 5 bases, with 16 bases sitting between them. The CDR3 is CSARAQEGLRDTQYF. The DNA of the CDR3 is TGCAGTGCTAGAGCCCAAGAGGGCCTAAGAGATACGCAGTATTTT.

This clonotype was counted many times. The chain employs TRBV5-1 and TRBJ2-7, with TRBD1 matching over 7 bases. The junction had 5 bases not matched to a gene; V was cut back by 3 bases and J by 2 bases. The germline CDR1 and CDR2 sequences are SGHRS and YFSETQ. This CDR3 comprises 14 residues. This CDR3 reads CASSSTGLPYEQYF. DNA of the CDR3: TGCGCCAGCAGCTCGACAGGGTTGCCCTACGAGCAGTACTTC.

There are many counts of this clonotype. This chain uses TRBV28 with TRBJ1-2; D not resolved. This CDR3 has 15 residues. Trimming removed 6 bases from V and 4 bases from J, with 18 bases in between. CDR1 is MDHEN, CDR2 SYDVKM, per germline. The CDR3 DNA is TGTGCCAGCAGCTCGGGCCCCCGCGGATCCTATGGCTACACCTTC. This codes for CASSSGPRGSYGYTF.

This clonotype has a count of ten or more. The CDR3, as DNA: TGTGCCTGGAGTAGTAAGGCGGGAGGTAAATACGAGCAGTACTTC. It encodes CAWSSKAGGKYEQYF. The chain uses TRBV30 and TRBJ2-7; 8 bases line up with TRBD2. The CDR3 covers 15 residues. Germline-derived CDR1 and CDR2 are GTSNPN and SVGIG (reference sequence). With 2 bases clipped from V and 4 bases from J, the junction kept 10 bases outside the gene matches.

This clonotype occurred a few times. The CDR3 here is CASSSQLSSYEQYF. Here the CDR3 DNA reads TGTGCCAGCAGCTCCCAACTGAGCTCCTACGAGCAGTACTTC. The chain employs TRBV13 and TRBJ2-7; D ambiguous. The CDR3 has 14 residues. Per the germline V gene, CDR1 is PRHDT and CDR2 is FYEKMQ (reference sequence). The germline V and J ends were trimmed by 4 bases and 0 bases, with 10 bases remaining between them.

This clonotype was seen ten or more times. CDR3: CASSLLGQVTYEQYF. The DNA for the CDR3 is TGTGCCAGCAGTTTATTAGGACAGGTCACCTACGAGCAGTACTTC. V is TRBV12-3 or TRBV12-4 and J is TRBJ2-7; TRBD1 aligns across 7 bases. The CDR3 loop spans 15 amino acids. Trimming took 2 bases from V and 2 from J; bases not matched to a gene: 6.

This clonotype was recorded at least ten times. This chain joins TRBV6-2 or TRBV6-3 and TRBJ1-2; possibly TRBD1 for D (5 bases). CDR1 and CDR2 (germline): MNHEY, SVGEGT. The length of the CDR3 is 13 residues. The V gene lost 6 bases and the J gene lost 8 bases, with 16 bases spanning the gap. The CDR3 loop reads CASSTYTRDGYTF. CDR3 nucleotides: TGTGCCAGCAGCACCTATACTAGGGACGGCTACACCTTC.

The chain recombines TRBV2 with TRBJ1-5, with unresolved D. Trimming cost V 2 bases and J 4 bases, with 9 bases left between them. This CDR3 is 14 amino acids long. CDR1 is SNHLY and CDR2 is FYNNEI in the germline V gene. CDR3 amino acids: CASSERTSNQPQHF. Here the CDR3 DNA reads TGTGCCAGCAGTGAACGTACCAGTAATCAGCCCCAGCATTTT.

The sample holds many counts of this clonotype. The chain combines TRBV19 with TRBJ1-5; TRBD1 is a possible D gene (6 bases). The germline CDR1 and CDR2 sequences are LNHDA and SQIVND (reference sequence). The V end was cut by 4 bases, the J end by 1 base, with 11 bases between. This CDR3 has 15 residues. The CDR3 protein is CASSTLQGSNQPQHF. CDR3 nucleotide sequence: TGTGCCAGTAGTACCTTACAGGGAAGCAATCAGCCCCAGCATTTT.

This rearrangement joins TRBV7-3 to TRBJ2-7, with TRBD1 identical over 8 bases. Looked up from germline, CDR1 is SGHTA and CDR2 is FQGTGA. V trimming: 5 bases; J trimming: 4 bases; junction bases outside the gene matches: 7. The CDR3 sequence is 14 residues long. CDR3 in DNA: TGTGCCAGCAGCAAGGACAGGGCAACATACGAGCAGTACTTC. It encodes CASSKDRATYEQYF.

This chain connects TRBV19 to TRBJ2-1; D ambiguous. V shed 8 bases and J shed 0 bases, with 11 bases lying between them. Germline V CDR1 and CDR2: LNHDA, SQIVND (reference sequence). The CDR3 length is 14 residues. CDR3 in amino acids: CASGAWSSYNEQFF. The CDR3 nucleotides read TGTGCCAGTGGCGCCTGGAGCTCCTACAATGAGCAGTTCTTC.

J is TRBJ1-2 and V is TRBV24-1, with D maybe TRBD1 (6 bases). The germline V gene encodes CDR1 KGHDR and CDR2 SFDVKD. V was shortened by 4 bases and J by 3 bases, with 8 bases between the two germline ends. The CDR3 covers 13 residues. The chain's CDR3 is CATSEAGDYGYTF. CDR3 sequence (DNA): TGTGCCACCAGTGAAGCAGGGGACTATGGCTACACCTTC.

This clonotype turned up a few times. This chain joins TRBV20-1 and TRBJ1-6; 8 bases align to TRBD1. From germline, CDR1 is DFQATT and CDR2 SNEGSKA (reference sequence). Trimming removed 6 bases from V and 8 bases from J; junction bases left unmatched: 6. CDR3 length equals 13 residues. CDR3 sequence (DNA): TGCAGTGCCCGGGGACAGGTGGATTCACCCCTCCACTTT. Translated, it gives CSARGQVDSPLHF.

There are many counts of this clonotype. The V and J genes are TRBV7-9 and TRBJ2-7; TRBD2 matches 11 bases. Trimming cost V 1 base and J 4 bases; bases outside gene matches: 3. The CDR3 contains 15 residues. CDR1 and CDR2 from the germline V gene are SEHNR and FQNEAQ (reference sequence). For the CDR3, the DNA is TGTGCCAGCAGCTTAGTAGGGACTAGCGGTTACGAGCAGTACTTC. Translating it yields CASSLVGTSGYEQYF.

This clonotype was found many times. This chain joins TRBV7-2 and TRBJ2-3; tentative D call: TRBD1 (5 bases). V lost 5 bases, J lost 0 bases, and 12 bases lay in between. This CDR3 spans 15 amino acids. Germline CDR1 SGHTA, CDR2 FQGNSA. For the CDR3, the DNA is TGTGCCAGCAGCCCTCAGGGTGGTAGCACAGATACGCAGTATTTT. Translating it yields CASSPQGGSTDTQYF.

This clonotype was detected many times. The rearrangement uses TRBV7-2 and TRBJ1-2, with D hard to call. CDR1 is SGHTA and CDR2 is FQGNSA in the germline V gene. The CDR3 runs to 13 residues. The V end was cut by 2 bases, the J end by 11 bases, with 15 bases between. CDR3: CASSLRYSAGYTF. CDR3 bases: TGTGCCAGCAGCTTAAGATATTCGGCTGGGTACACCTTC. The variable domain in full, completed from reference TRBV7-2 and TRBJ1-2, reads GAGVSQSPSNKVTEKGKDVELRCDPISGHTALYWYRQSLGQGLEFLIYFQGNSAPDKSGLPSDRFSAERTGGSVSTLTIQRTQQEDSAVYLCASSLRYSAGYTFGSGTRLTVV.

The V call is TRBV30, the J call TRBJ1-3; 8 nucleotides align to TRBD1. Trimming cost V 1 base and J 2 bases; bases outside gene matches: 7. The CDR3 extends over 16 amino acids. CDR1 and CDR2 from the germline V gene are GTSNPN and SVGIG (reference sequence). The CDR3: CAWSEVEDRAGNTIYF. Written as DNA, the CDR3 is TGTGCCTGGAGTGAGGTCGAGGACAGGGCTGGAAACACCATATATTTT.

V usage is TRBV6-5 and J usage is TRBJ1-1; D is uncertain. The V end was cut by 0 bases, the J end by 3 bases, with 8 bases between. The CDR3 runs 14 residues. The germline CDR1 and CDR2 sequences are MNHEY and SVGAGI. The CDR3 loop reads CASSYSQWHTEAFF. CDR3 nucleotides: TGTGCCAGCAGTTACTCTCAATGGCACACTGAAGCTTTCTTT.

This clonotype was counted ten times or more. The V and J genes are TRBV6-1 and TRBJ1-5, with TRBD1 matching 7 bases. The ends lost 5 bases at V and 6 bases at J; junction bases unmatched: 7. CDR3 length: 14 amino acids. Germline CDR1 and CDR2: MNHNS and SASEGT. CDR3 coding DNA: TGTGCCAGCAGTTCCCCGGGACAGAGTCAGCCCCAGCATTTT. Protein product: CASSSPGQSQPQHF.

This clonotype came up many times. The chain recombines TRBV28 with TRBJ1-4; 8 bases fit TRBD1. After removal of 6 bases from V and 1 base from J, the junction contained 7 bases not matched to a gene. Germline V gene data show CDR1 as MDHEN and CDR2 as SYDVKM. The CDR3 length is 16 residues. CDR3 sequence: CASRKPGGGTNEKLFF. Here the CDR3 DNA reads TGTGCCAGCAGAAAACCAGGGGGCGGAACTAATGAAAAACTGTTTTTT.